This is a list of T cell receptor beta chains from one sample in a study of blood T cell repertoires in COVID-19. Sequencing was performed with immunoSEQ multiplex PCR; in TCRdb, only in-frame clones are kept and a portion is missing. This sample has more than 300,000 clones; around 90% occur once, and the top ten carry around 0.98%. What was sequenced was peripheral blood. These TCRs come from a woman aged 40 to 50 with COVID-19, enrolled during active disease. Both conserved end residues are part of each CDR3. The D gene is left open where the match is weak. Rows may omit the clone size; those that give it use once, few, many or a size class.

>TRBD1|TRBJ2-3|.|TRBV4-3
TGCGCCAGCAACCTTGATACGAGGACAGGGGTGGATACGCAGTATTTT
CASNLDTRTGVDTQYF
>TRBD1|TRBJ1-2|.|TRBV9
TGTGCCAGCAGCGCGACAGGGACTTCTAACTATGGCTACACCTTC
CASSATGTSNYGYTF
>TRBD2|TRBJ2-3|.|TRBV7-9
TGTGCCAGCAGCACTATACTAGCGGGATACACAGATACGCAGTATTTT
CASSTILAGYTDTQYF
>.|TRBJ2-3|.|TRBV13
TGTGCCAGCAGCACAGGGTTTACAGATACGCAGTATTTT
CASSTGFTDTQYF
>.|TRBJ1-1|.|TRBV12-5
TGTGCTAGTGGGCAGGGGCGGAACACTGAAGCTTTCTTT
CASGQGRNTEAFF
>TRBD1|TRBJ1-2|.|TRBV10-2
TGCGCCAGCAGTGAGTCCCGGACAGGGAAGAAAACCTTC
CASSESRTGKKTF
>TRBD1|TRBJ1-3|.|TRBV28
TGTGCCAGCAGTCCCGGGACAGGGGTCGGAAACACCATATATTTT
CASSPGTGVGNTIYF
>TRBD2|TRBJ2-1|.|TRBV24-1
TGTGCCACCAGTGAACCCACTAGCGGGGGGTACAATGAGCAGTTCTTC
CATSEPTSGGYNEQFF
>TRBD2|TRBJ2-1|once|TRBV7-2
TGTGCCAGCAGCTCCCGTAGCGGGGGGCAGTACAATGAGCAGTTCTTC
CASSSRSGGQYNEQFF
>TRBD1|TRBJ2-2|.|TRBV7-2
TGTGCCAGCAGCGAAACAGACAGGGGGCTTGACGGGGAGCTGTTTTTT
CASSETDRGLDGELFF
>TRBD1|TRBJ1-4|.|TRBV7-8
TGTGCCAGCAGCCCCCGGACAGGCCGTGGAGTTAGTGAAAAACTGTTTTTT
CASSPRTGRGVSEKLFF
>TRBD1|TRBJ2-2|.|TRBV7-6
TGTGCCAGCAGCTTACAGGGGGCGTTTAGCACCGGGGAGCTGTTTTTT
CASSLQGAFSTGELFF
>TRBD1|TRBJ1-6|.|TRBV28
TGTGCCAGCAGGGTCCAGGGGGCAGGGTCACCCCTCCACTTT
CASRVQGAGSPLHF
>TRBD1|TRBJ2-7|.|TRBV19
TGTGCCAGTAGTAGACAGGGGGCCAACTACGAGCAGTACTTC
CASSRQGANYEQYF
>.|TRBJ1-3|.|TRBV27
TGTGCCTCCGGTAGCTCTGGAAACACCATATATTTT
CASGSSGNTIYF
>.|TRBJ1-6|.|TRBV4-2
TGTGCCAGCAGCCAAGAAGTAACAGGGAATTCACCCCTCCACTTT
CASSQEVTGNSPLHF
>TRBD1|TRBJ2-5|.|TRBV7-9
TGTGCCAGCAGCCCCAGGCCACAGGGGGAGGCGAAGACCCAGTACTTC
CASSPRPQGEAKTQYF
>.|TRBJ1-1|.|TRBV7-9
TGTGCCAGCAGCTCCGTGAAGGGGGAAGGTACTGAAGCTTTCTTT
CASSSVKGEGTEAFF
>TRBD2|TRBJ2-3|.|TRBV5-4
TGTGCCAGCAGGTCTCGGACTAGCGGGCCGGCAGATACGCAGTATTTT
CASRSRTSGPADTQYF
>TRBD1|TRBJ1-5|.|TRBV3-1/TRBV3-2
TGTGCCAGCAGCGGGACAGGGAAACAGCCCCAGCATTTT
CASSGTGKQPQHF
>TRBD2|TRBJ2-1|.|TRBV18
TGTGCCAGCTCGACTAGCGGCCTCTCCTACAATGAGCAGTTCTTC
CASSTSGLSYNEQFF
>.|TRBJ1-1|.|TRBV6-2/TRBV6-3
TGTGCCAGCAGCCTTCCCGGGGGGCTTACTGAAGCTTTCTTT
CASSLPGGLTEAFF
>TRBD2|TRBJ2-1|.|TRBV6-2/TRBV6-3
TGTGCCAGCAGTCCAAGGACTAGCGGGATCCTTCAGAATGAGCAGTTCTTC
CASSPRTSGILQNEQFF
>.|TRBJ2-3|.|TRBV9
TGTGCCAGCAGCGTAGTCTTGGCCGATACGCAGTATTTT
CASSVVLADTQYF
>.|TRBJ1-2|once|TRBV4-1
TGCGCCAGCAGCCAAGATCTTGGGCAGTCCTATGGCTACACCTTC
CASSQDLGQSYGYTF
>TRBD2|TRBJ2-2|.|TRBV7-9
TGTGCCAGTCGGGGGGGTCGCACCGGGGAGCTGTTTTTT
CASRGGRTGELFF
>TRBD1|TRBJ1-2|.|TRBV28
TGTGCCAGCACCGGCGGGGGACAGGCAAGCGCCTATGGCTACACCTTC
CASTGGGQASAYGYTF
>.|TRBJ1-2|.|TRBV7-2
TGTGCGAACGGTGGGCAGGGGCTTTCCTATGGCTACACCTTC
CANGGQGLSYGYTF
>.|TRBJ1-3|.|TRBV19
TGTGCCAGTTCCCCCCTGGTGCGCAACACCATATATTTT
CASSPLVRNTIYF
>.|TRBJ2-1|.|TRBV5-1
TGCGCCAGCAGCTCCATACCTGGACAGATCAATGAGCAGTTCTTC
CASSSIPGQINEQFF
>.|TRBJ1-5|.|TRBV2
TGTGCCAGCGGAGGAGCAGACTATCAGCCCCAGCATTTT
CASGGADYQPQHF
>.|TRBJ1-1|.|TRBV29-1
TGCAGCGTTGAACCCAAGAACACTGAAGCTTTCTTT
CSVEPKNTEAFF
>.|TRBJ1-5|.|TRBV9
TGTGCCAGCAGCGTGGGAGAGGCTAATCAGCCCCAGCATTTT
CASSVGEANQPQHF
>TRBD1|TRBJ1-5|.|TRBV28
TGTGCCAGCAGTGCCGGGACAGGGGGTATAATCGGCAATCAGCCCCAGCATTTT
CASSAGTGGIIGNQPQHF
>TRBD1|TRBJ2-3|.|TRBV28
TGTGCCAGCAGTACCGGAGGACAGGGTATAGATACGCAGTATTTT
CASSTGGQGIDTQYF
>TRBD1|TRBJ2-1|.|TRBV11-1
TGTGCCAGCAGCCCGGGGACAGGTTCGACCTACAATGAGCAGTTCTTC
CASSPGTGSTYNEQFF